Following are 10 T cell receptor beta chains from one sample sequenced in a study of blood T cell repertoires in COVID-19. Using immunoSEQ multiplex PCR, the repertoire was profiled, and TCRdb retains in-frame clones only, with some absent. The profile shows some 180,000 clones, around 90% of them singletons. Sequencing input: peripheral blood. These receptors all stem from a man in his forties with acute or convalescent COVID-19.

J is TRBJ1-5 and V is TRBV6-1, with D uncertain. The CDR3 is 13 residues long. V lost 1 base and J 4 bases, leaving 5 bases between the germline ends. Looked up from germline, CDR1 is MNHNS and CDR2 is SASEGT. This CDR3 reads CASSEGLNQPQHF. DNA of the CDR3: TGTGCCAGCAGTGAAGGGCTTAATCAGCCCCAGCATTTT.

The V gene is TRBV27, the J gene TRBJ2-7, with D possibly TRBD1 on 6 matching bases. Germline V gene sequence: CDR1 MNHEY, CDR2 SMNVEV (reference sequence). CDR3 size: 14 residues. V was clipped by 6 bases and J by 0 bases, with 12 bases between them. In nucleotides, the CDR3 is TGTGCCAGCAGCCCCAGGGGATACTCCTACGAGCAGTACTTC. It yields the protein CASSPRGYSYEQYF.

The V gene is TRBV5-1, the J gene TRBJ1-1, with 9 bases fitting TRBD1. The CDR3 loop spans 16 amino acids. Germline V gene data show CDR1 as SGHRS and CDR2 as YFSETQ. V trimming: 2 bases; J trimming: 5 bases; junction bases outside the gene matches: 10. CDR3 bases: TGCGCCAGCAGCTTCTCCAACCGACAGGGGGGGACTGAAGCTTTCTTT. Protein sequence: CASSFSNRQGGTEAFF. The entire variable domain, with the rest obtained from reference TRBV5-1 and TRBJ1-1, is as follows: KAGVTQTPRYLIKTRGQQVTLSCSPISGHRSVSWYQQTPGQGLQFLFEYFSETQRNKGNFPGRFSGRQFSNSRSEMNVSTLELGDSALYLCASSFSNRQGGTEAFFGQGTRLTVV.

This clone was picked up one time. The CDR3 spells CASSGGAGRDEAFF. CDR3 nucleotides: TGTGCCAGCAGCGGGGGGGCAGGACGCGACGAAGCTTTCTTT. V and J are TRBV6-5 and TRBJ1-1; tentative D call: TRBD1 (6 bases). The CDR3 consists of 14 residues. V was clipped by 6 bases and J by 8 bases, with 19 bases between them. Germline V gene data show CDR1 as MNHEY and CDR2 as SVGAGI.

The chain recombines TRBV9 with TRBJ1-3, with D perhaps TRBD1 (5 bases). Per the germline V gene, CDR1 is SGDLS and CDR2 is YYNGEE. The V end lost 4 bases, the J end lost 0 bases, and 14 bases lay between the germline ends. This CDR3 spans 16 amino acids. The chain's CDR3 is CASSFQRGGSGNTIYF. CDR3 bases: TGTGCCAGCAGCTTCCAAAGGGGAGGCTCTGGAAACACCATATATTTT.

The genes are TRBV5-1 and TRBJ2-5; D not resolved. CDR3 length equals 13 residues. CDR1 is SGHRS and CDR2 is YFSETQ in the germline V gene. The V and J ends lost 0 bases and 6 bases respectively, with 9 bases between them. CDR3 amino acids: CASSLAYTQTQYF. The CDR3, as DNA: TGCGCCAGCAGCTTGGCGTACACGCAGACCCAGTACTTC.

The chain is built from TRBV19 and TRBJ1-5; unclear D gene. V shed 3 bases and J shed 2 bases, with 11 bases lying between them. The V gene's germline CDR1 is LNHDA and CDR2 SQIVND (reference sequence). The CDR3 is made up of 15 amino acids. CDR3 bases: TGTGCCAGTAGTATGGGAGTTTTGGGCAATCAGCCCCAGCATTTT. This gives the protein CASSMGVLGNQPQHF. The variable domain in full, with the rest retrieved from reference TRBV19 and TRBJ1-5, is DGGITQSPKYLFRKEGQNVTLSCEQNLNHDAMYWYRQDPGQGLRLIYYSQIVNDFQKGDIAEGYSVSREKKESFPLTVTSAQKNPTAFYLCASSMGVLGNQPQHFGDGTRLSIL.

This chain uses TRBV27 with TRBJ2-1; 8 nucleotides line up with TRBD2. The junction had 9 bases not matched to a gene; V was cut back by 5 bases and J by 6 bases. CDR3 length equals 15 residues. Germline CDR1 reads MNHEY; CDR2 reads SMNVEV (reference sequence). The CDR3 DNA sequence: TGTGCCAGCAGTCTCGATCGGGGGGGCTTCAATGAGCAGTTCTTC. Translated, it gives CASSLDRGGFNEQFF.

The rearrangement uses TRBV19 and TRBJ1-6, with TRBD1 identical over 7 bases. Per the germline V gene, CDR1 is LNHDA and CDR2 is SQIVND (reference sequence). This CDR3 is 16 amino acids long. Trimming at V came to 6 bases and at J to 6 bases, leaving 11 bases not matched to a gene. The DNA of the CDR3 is TGTGCCAGTAGCGAAGTCGGGACAGTCGGTAATTCACCCCTCCACTTT. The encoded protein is CASSEVGTVGNSPLHF.

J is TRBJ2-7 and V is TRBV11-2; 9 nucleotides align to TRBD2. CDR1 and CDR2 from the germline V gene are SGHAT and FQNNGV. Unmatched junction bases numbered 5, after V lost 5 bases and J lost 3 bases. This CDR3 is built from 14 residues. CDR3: CASSHSGGYYEQYF. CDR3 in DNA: TGTGCCAGCAGCCATAGCGGGGGTTACTACGAGCAGTACTTC.